What follows describes a single T cell receptor beta chain. Its antigen is undetermined. V was pared by 7 bases and J by 6 bases, with 12 bases of the junction left unmatched. CDR3 size: 15 residues. The germline V gene encodes CDR1 SGHRS and CDR2 YFSETQ. The data originate from a study of shared clonotypes between healthy human individuals. Study outcomes and limitations: All-four-donor shared clonotypes had higher generation probabilities than non-shared clonotypes did.

The study drew all its donors from Caucasian adults living in Nashville, Tennessee. Here immunoSEQ multiplex PCR was the method, and the copy in TCRdb shows in-frame clones only, minus some. The table includes around 1.1 million clones, around three quarters detected once. The TCR comes from a man aged 18 to 30 in good health. Some clones in this sample may be carry-over from other donors' samples. The specimen sequenced was memory CD4+ T cells from PBMCs. Subset noted: CD45RA-negative fraction. This sequence joins TRBV5-1 and TRBJ2-2; 7 positions agree with TRBD2. This CDR3 reads CASAVAGNGAGELFF. Here the CDR3 DNA reads TGCGCCAGCGCCGTAGCGGGTAATGGCGCCGGGGAGCTGTTTTTT. Looking up the rest from reference TRBV5-1 and TRBJ2-2 gives the full variable domain: KAGVTQTPRYLIKTRGQQVTLSCSPISGHRSVSWYQQTPGQGLQFLFEYFSETQRNKGNFPGRFSGRQFSNSRSEMNVSTLELGDSALYLCASAVAGNGAGELFFGEGSRLTVL.